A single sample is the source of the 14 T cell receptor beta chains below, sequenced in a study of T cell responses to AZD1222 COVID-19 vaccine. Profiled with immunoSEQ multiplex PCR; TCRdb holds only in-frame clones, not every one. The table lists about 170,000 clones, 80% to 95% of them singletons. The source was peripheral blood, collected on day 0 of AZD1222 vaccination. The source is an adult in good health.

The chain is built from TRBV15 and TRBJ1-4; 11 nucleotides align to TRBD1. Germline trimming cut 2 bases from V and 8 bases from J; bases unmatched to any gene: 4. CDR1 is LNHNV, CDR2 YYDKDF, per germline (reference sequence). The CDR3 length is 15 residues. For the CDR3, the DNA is TGTGCCACCAGCAGAACCGGGACAGGGGGGGAAAAACTGTTTTTT. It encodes CATSRTGTGGEKLFF.

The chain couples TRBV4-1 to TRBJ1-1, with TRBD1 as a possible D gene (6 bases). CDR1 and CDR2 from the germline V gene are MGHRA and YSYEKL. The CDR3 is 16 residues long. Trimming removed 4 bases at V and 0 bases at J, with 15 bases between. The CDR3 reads CASSLGGAPMNTEAFF. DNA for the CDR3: TGCGCCAGCAGCCTCGGGGGGGCGCCGATGAACACTGAAGCTTTCTTT.

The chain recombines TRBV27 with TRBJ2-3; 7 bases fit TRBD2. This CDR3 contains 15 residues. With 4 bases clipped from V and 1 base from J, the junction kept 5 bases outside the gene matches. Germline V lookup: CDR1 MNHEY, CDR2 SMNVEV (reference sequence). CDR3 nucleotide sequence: TGTGCCAGCAGTTCACTAGCGAAGGGCACAGATACGCAGTATTTT. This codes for CASSSLAKGTDTQYF.

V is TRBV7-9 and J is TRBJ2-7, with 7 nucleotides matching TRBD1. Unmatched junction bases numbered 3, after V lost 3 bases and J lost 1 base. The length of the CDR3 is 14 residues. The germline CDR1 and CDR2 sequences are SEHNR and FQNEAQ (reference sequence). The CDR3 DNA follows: TGTGCCAGCAGCTTCCGGGACAGATCCTACGAGCAGTACTTC. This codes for CASSFRDRSYEQYF.

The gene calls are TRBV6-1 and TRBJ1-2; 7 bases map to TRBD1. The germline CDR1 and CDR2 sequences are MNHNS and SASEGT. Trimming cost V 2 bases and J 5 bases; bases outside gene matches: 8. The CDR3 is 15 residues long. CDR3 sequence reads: CASSESKGQPYGYTF. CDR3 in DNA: TGTGCCAGCAGTGAATCTAAGGGACAGCCTTATGGCTACACCTTC.

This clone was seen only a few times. The CDR3 protein is CASSKTALDFFLYGYTF. The DNA for the CDR3 is TGTGCCAGTAGTAAAACAGCCTTGGACTTTTTCCTCTATGGCTACACCTTC. The rearrangement joins TRBV19 to TRBJ1-2; D uncertain. The CDR3 loop spans 17 amino acids. From germline, CDR1 is LNHDA and CDR2 SQIVND (reference sequence). V was clipped by 4 bases and J by 4 bases, with 22 bases between them.

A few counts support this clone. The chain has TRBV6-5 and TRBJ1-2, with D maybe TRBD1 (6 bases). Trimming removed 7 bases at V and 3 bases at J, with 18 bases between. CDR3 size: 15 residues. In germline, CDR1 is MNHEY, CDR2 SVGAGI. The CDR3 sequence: CASNEQPRGDYGYTF. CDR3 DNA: TGTGCCAGCAACGAGCAACCGAGGGGGGACTATGGCTACACCTTC.

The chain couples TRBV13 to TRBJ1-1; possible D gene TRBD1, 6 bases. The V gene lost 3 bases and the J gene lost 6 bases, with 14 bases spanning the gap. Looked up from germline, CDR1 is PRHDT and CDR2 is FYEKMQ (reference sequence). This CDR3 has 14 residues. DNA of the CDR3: TGTGCCAGCAGCTTCAATACAGGGAGCCCTGAAGCTTTCTTT. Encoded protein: CASSFNTGSPEAFF.

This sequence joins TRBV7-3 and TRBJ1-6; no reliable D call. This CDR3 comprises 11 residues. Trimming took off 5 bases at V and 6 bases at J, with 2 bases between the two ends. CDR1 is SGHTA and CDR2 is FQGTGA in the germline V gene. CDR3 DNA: TGTGCCAGCAGCCCTAATTCACCCCTCCACTTT. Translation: CASSPNSPLHF. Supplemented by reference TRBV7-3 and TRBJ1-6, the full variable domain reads GAGVSQTPSNKVTEKGKYVELRCDPISGHTALYWYRQSLGQGPEFLIYFQGTGAADDSGLPNDRFFAVRPEGSVSTLKIQRTERGDSAVYLCASSPNSPLHFGNGTRLTVT.

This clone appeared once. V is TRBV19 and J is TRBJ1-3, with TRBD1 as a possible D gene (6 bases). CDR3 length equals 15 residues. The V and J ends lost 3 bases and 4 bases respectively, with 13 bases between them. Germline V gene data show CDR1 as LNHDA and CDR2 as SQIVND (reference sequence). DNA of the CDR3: TGTGCCAGTAGTATGGTGGCTACAGGGGGAAACACCATATATTTT. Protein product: CASSMVATGGNTIYF.

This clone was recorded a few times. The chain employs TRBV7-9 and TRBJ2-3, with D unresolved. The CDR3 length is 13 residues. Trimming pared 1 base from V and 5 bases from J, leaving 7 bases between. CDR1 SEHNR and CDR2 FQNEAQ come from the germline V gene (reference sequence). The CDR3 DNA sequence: TGTGCCAGCAGCTTAGGTCAGGTAGATACGCAGTATTTT. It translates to CASSLGQVDTQYF.

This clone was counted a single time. The chain's CDR3 is CASSPPGYRFQPSSYNSPLHF. The CDR3 DNA reads TGTGCCAGCAGCCCGCCGGGTTACAGGTTCCAACCTAGCTCCTATAATTCACCCCTCCACTTT. The V call is TRBV27, the J call TRBJ1-6; possibly TRBD1 for D (5 bases). The CDR3 is made up of 21 amino acids. Germline CDR1 is MNHEY and CDR2 is SMNVEV (reference sequence). Deletions cut 6 bases from V and 0 bases from J, with 27 bases between.

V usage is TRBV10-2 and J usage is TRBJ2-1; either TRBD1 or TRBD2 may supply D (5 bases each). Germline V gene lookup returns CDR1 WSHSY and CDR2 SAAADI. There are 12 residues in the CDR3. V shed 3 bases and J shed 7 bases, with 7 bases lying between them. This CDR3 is CASSDWGNEQFF. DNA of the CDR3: TGCGCCAGCAGTGATTGGGGGAATGAGCAGTTCTTC.

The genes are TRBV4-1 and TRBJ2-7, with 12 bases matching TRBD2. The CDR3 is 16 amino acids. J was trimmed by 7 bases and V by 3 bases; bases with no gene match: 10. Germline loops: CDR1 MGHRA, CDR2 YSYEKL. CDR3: CASSHLGLAGGREQYF. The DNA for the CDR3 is TGCGCCAGCAGCCACCTAGGTCTAGCGGGAGGGCGAGAGCAGTACTTC.